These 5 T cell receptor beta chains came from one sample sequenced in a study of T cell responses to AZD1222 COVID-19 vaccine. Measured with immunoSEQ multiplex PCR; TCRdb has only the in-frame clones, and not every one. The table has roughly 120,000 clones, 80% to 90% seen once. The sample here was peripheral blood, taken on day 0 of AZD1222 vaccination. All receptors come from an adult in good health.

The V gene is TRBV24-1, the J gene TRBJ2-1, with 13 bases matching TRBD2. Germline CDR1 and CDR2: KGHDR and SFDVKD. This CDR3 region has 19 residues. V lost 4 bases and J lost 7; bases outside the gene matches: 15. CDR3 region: CATSDPGPGLAGTKNEQFF. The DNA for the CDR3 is TGTGCCACCAGTGACCCCGGACCGGGACTAGCGGGAACCAAAAATGAGCAGTTCTTC.

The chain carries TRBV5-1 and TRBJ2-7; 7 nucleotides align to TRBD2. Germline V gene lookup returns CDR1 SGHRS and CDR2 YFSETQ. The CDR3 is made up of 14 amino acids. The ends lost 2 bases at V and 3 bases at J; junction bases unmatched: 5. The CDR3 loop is CASSFDGGNYEQYF. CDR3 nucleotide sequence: TGCGCCAGCAGCTTCGACGGGGGGAACTACGAGCAGTACTTC.

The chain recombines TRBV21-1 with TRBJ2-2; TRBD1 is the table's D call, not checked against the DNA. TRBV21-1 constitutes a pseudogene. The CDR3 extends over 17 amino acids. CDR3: CASSKVGGVRGTGELFF. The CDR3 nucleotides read TGTGCCAGCAGCAAAGTGGGTGGGGTTAGGGGCACCGGGGAGCTGTTTTTT.

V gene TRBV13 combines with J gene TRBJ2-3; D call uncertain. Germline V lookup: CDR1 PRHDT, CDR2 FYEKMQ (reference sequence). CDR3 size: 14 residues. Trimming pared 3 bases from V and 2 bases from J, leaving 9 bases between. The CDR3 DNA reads TGTGCCAGCAGCTTGTCCAGGAACACAGATACGCAGTATTTT. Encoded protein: CASSLSRNTDTQYF. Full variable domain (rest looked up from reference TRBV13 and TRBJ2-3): AAGVIQSPRHLIKEKRETATLKCYPIPRHDTVYWYQQGPGQDPQFLISFYEKMQSDKGSIPDRFSAQQFSDYHSELNMSSLELGDSALYFCASSLSRNTDTQYFGPGTRLTVL.

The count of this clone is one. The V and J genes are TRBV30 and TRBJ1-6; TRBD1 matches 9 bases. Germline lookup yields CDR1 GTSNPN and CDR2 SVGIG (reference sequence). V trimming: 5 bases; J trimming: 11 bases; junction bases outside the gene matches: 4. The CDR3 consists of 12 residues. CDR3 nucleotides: TGTGCCTGGGAGGACAGGGGTACACCCCTCCACTTT. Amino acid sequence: CAWEDRGTPLHF. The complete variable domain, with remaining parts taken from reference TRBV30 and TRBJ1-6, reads SQTIHQWPATLVQPVGSPLSLECTVEGTSNPNLYWYRQAAGRGLQLLFYSVGIGQISSEVPQNLSASRPQDRQFILSSKKLLLSDSGFYLCAWEDRGTPLHFGNGTRLTVT.